Given below is one TCR beta chain in context. This sample is part of a study of T cell responses to AZD1222 COVID-19 vaccine. Generated by immunoSEQ multiplex PCR, the TCRdb table keeps only in-frame clones and is missing some. In the table there are 95,000 to 150,000 clones, 70% to 90% of which are singletons. Losses at the gene ends were 6 bases for V and 4 bases for J; bases not matched to a gene: 6. This CDR3 comprises 14 residues. Germline CDR1 SNHLY, CDR2 FYNNEI. The chain links TRBV2 to TRBJ2-3, with 8 bases lining up with TRBD2. This TCR was sampled from an adult who received the AZD1222 COVID-19 vaccine. The specimen comprised peripheral blood, sampled 28 days after the second AZD1222 dose. The CDR3 protein is CASRDTGGPDTQYF. DNA for the CDR3: TGTGCCAGCAGAGATACGGGGGGGCCAGATACGCAGTATTTT.